This T cell receptor (beta chain) is from a study of blood T cells in healthy people across ages. Study context: In model experiments, template switching was able to capture about one barcoded beta molecule for every two T cells that were present.

Study-level findings and limits: What prevented conclusive comparison of naive and antigen-experienced cells was that PBMCs were unsorted. The fall in TCR beta diversity per million T cells was roughly linear with age.

From germline, CDR1 is DFQATT and CDR2 SNEGSKA (reference sequence). The CDR3 covers 13 residues. With 6 bases clipped from V and 0 bases from J, the junction kept 3 bases outside the gene matches. A second PCR, run for 7 to 11 cycles, used a sample-barcoded 5' primer plus a J-beta primer mix. TCRdb re-called the 5' RACE reads with MiXCR, one entry per CDR3 protein. The repertoire holds around 670,000 distinct CDR3 sequences, with around 31% as singletons. This clonotype was counted at least ten times. Its antigen remains unidentified. This TCR was sampled from a woman of 80 years or more in good health. What was sequenced was blood. The chain links TRBV20-1 to TRBJ2-3; 7 positions match TRBD2. CDR3 sequence: CSAQRGSTDTQYF. In DNA form, the CDR3 reads TGCAGTGCCCAGCGGGGTAGCACAGATACGCAGTATTTT.